This T cell receptor (beta chain) is drawn from a study of OX40 agonist ivuxolimab in advanced cancers. The V and J ends lost 1 base and 1 base respectively, with 8 bases between them. From germline, CDR1 is MNHEY and CDR2 SVGAGI. This CDR3 comprises 14 residues. TCRdb keeps only in-frame clones here, not all; method: immunoSEQ multiplex PCR. The top ten hold 2.3% of the sample, which has about 82,000 clones, more than 85% seen once. The chain has TRBV6-5 and TRBJ2-7; no firm D call. This TCR was recovered from an adult with an advanced solid tumor such as melanoma, head and neck, liver or kidney cancer. Sequenced here: CD4+ or CD8+ T cells sorted from blood, sampled in a trial of the OX40 agonist ivuxolimab. The CDR3 nucleotides are TGTGCCAGCAGTTACTTACTCAGTTCCTACGAGCAGTACTTC. It specifies CASSYLLSSYEQYF.